This TCR beta chain derives from a study of regulatory T cells in long-lasting Graves disease. Study-level results: The analysis examined peripheral blood only and excluded thyroid tissue. Newly diagnosed disease favored TRBV20-1 and TRBJ2-1 over persistent disease.

Relying on iRepertoire HTBI primers and Arm-PCR of CDR3 regions, the team built TCR beta libraries. TCRdb re-derived calls from the multiplex PCR reads in MiXCR, one entry per CDR3 protein. Among some 560,000 distinct CDR3 sequences listed, about 16% were seen once. The CDR3 covers 11 residues. The germline CDR1 and CDR2 sequences are MNHNS and SASEGT. Trimming removed 4 bases from V and 6 bases from J, with 6 bases in between. This sample's time point: newly diagnosed GD, antithyroid drugs for less than 3 months. PBMC-extracted RNA yielded the TCR library. Remarks on this clonotype: Its antigen remains unknown.

The same specimen was also included in a second study, on T cells in Graves' hyperthyroidism and ophthalmopathy.

The source was peripheral blood mononuclear cells (PBMCs), collected at new diagnosis, from a patient treated with antithyroid drugs. This chain links TRBV6-1 with TRBJ1-2; D is undetermined. The receptor's source is a middle-aged woman with Graves disease. This chain's CDR3 is CASSAEDGYTF. CDR3 in DNA: TGTGCCAGCAGTGCGGAGGATGGCTACACCTTC.